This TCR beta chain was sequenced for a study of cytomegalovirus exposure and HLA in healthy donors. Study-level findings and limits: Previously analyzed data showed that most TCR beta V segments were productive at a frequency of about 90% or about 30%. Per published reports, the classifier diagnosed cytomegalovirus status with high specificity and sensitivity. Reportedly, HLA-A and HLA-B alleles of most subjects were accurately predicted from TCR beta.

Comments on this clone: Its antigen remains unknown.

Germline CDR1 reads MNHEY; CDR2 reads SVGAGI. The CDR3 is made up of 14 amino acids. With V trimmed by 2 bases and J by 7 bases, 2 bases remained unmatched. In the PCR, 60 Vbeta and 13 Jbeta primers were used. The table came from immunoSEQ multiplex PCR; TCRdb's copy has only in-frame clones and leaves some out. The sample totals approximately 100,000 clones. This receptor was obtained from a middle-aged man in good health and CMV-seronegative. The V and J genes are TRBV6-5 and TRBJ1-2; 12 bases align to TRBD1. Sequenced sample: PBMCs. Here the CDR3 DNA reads TGTGCCAGCAGTTACGGGACAGGGGGCTTTGGCTACACCTTC. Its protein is CASSYGTGGFGYTF.